The 31 T cell receptor beta chains below were found in one sample sequenced in a study of brain T cells in children with intractable seizures. Data came from immunoSEQ multiplex PCR; TCRdb stores just in-frame clones and leaves some out. The sample includes about 76,000 clones, under 95% of them seen just once. Here the sequenced sample was peripheral blood, taken at surgery. The origin of the receptors is a boy in the first two years of life with tuberous sclerosis and intractable seizures.

V usage is TRBV11-3 and J usage is TRBJ2-5; 7 bases line up with TRBD1. In germline, CDR1 is SGHNT, CDR2 YENEEA. V was pared by 4 bases and J by 4 bases, with 12 bases of the junction left unmatched. This CDR3 region has 16 residues. CDR3 nucleotides: TGTGCCAGCAGCTCTCCGGGACAGCTTGAGGGAGAGACCCAGTACTTC. It translates to CASSSPGQLEGETQYF.

The chain links TRBV5-6 to TRBJ1-3; 7 nucleotides agree with TRBD1. The V gene end was trimmed by 3 bases and the J gene end by 3 bases; junction bases not matched to a gene: 6. Germline values: CDR1 SGHDT, CDR2 YYEEEE. The CDR3 sequence is 15 residues long. CDR3 DNA sequence: TGTGCCAGCAGCTGGGGCAGGGGGATTGGAAACACCATATATTTT. Protein product: CASSWGRGIGNTIYF. Looking up the rest from reference TRBV5-6 and TRBJ1-3 gives the full variable domain: DAGVTQSPTHLIKTRGQQVTLRCSPKSGHDTVSWYQQALGQGPQFIFQYYEEEERQRGNFPDRFSGHQFPNYSSELNVNALLLGDSALYLCASSWGRGIGNTIYFGEGSWLTVV.

The rearrangement joins TRBV7-9 to TRBJ2-5, with a possible D match to TRBD2 (5 bases). V lost 3 bases and J 0 bases, leaving 8 bases between the germline ends. The CDR3 extends over 14 amino acids. CDR1 and CDR2 (germline): SEHNR, FQNEAQ (reference sequence). CDR3 protein: CASSLAGNQETQYF. As DNA, the CDR3 is TGTGCCAGCAGCTTGGCGGGTAACCAAGAGACCCAGTACTTC.

The chain employs TRBV7-9 and TRBJ1-1, with 8 bases identical to TRBD1. Germline CDR1 is SEHNR and CDR2 is FQNEAQ (reference sequence). The CDR3 spans 16 residues. V dropped 2 bases and J dropped 4; count of bases not matched to a gene: 9. The CDR3, as DNA: TGTGCCAGCAGCTTAATTTCAGGGGGCGCGTTCACTGAAGCTTTCTTT. Protein product: CASSLISGGAFTEAFF. The whole variable domain, filled in from reference TRBV7-9 and TRBJ1-1, reads DTGVSQNPRHKITKRGQNVTFRCDPISEHNRLYWYRQTLGQGPEFLTYFQNEAQLEKSRLLSDRFSAERPKGSFSTLEIQRTEQGDSAMYLCASSLISGGAFTEAFFGQGTRLTVV.

There are a few counts of this clone. The CDR3 coding sequence is TGTGCCAGCAGCTACCGGGAGCCTGAAGCTTTCTTT. Translating it yields CASSYREPEAFF. V and J are TRBV13 and TRBJ1-1; D gene ambiguous. V was cut by 4 bases and J by 6 bases, with 9 bases left in between. The CDR3 spans 12 residues. Germline V gene sequence: CDR1 PRHDT, CDR2 FYEKMQ (reference sequence).

The chain employs TRBV24-1 and TRBJ1-2; TRBD1 matches 8 bases. The CDR3 totals 16 residues. Germline V gene data show CDR1 as KGHDR and CDR2 as SFDVKD. V shed 9 bases, J shed 4 bases, and the junction held 15 bases outside the gene matches. CDR3 amino acids: CATLSDRGPQGYGYTF. The CDR3 coding sequence is TGTGCCACCCTTTCCGACAGGGGCCCGCAAGGCTATGGCTACACCTTC.

The CDR3 is CASSYLDRVGTEAFF. The CDR3 bases are TGTGCCAGCAGTTACTTGGACAGGGTAGGAACTGAAGCTTTCTTT. The rearrangement uses TRBV6-5 and TRBJ1-1; 8 bases match TRBD1. This CDR3 region has 15 residues. V was pared by 1 base and J by 5 bases, with 6 bases of the junction left unmatched. The germline CDR1 and CDR2 sequences are MNHEY and SVGAGI.

The chain has TRBV7-3 and TRBJ1-6; weak D call: TRBD1 (5 bases). Germline CDR1 SGHTA, CDR2 FQGTGA. This CDR3 comprises 16 residues. V lost 5 bases to trimming and J lost 8 bases, with 19 bases between them. Written as DNA, the CDR3 is TGTGCCAGCAGCCGAGGACGGAAAGGGGAGCATTCACCCCTCCACTTT. Protein sequence: CASSRGRKGEHSPLHF.

The rearrangement joins TRBV9 to TRBJ2-1; D remains unclear. Deletions cut 5 bases from V and 8 bases from J, with 14 bases between. The CDR3 extends over 13 amino acids. Germline V lookup: CDR1 SGDLS, CDR2 YYNGEE. CDR3 sequence: CASSESSGHEQFF. The CDR3 bases are TGTGCCAGCAGTGAGTCTAGTGGCCATGAGCAGTTCTTC.

The genes are TRBV4-1 and TRBJ2-5; 8 nucleotides align to TRBD2. Germline trimming cut 4 bases from V and 5 bases from J; bases unmatched to any gene: 12. CDR1 MGHRA and CDR2 YSYEKL come from the germline V gene. The CDR3 totals 16 residues. The CDR3 DNA sequence: TGCGCCAGCAGCCGACGAGCGGAAGCGGGAGTGGAGACCCAGTACTTC. It yields the protein CASSRRAEAGVETQYF.

J is TRBJ2-7 and V is TRBV4-1; 7 nucleotides agree with TRBD2. Per the germline V gene, CDR1 is MGHRA and CDR2 is YSYEKL. The V and J ends lost 0 bases and 2 bases, in that order; junction bases with no gene match: 19. The CDR3 runs to 20 residues. The CDR3 loop reads CASSQDQGGSRRRAPYEQYF. The CDR3 DNA reads TGCGCCAGCAGCCAAGATCAGGGCGGGAGTAGAAGGAGGGCCCCCTACGAGCAGTACTTC.

This chain connects TRBV21-1 to TRBJ2-7; TRBD1, the table's D call, was not compared with the DNA. TRBV21-1 has pseudogene status. The CDR3 consists of 18 residues. In DNA, the CDR3 is TGTGCCAGCAGCAATGGGGACAGGACGAGCCCCCCCCGCTACGAGCAGTACTTC. The encoded protein is CASSNGDRTSPPRYEQYF.

The rearrangement joins TRBV12-3 or TRBV12-4 to TRBJ2-1; D call uncertain. This CDR3 has 13 residues. Trimming left V 8 bases short and J 2 bases short, with 10 bases between. The CDR3 bases are TGTGCCAGCCGGATAAGCCCCTACAATGAGCAGTTCTTC. It encodes CASRISPYNEQFF.

The genes are TRBV6-5 and TRBJ1-2; TRBD1 might be the D (5 bases). CDR1 and CDR2 (germline): MNHEY, SVGAGI. V lost 0 bases and J lost 2, with 10 bases in between. This CDR3 has 15 residues. In DNA form, the CDR3 reads TGTGCCAGCAGTTACTCGAGGGGCGCAAACTATGGCTACACCTTC. Its protein is CASSYSRGANYGYTF.

This chain uses TRBV24-1 with TRBJ2-5; 9 bases align to TRBD1. CDR1 and CDR2 (germline): KGHDR, SFDVKD. V was clipped by 0 bases and J by 5 bases; unmatched bases: 3. The CDR3 loop spans 15 amino acids. The CDR3, as DNA: TGTGCCACCAGTGATTTGTACAGGGGGCAGGAGACCCAGTACTTC. This encodes CATSDLYRGQETQYF.

The table lists this clone with a count of one. The CDR3 region is CASSPPGRGENYGYTF. CDR3 in DNA: TGTGCCAGCTCACCACCGGGGAGAGGGGAAAACTATGGCTACACCTTC. The J gene is TRBJ1-2, the V gene TRBV18; maybe TRBD1 (5 bases). The CDR3 covers 16 residues. Germline-derived CDR1 and CDR2 are KGHSH and LQKENI. The V end lost 0 bases, the J end lost 2 bases, and 13 bases lay between the germline ends. The full variable domain, completed using reference TRBV18 and TRBJ1-2, is NAGVMQNPRHLVRRRGQEARLRCSPMKGHSHVYWYRQLPEEGLKFMVYLQKENIIDESGMPKERFSAEFPKEGPSILRIQQVVRGDSAAYFCASSPPGRGENYGYTFGSGTRLTVV.

The chain is built from TRBV9 and TRBJ1-1; D is ambiguous. There are 14 residues in the CDR3. Germline V gene lookup returns CDR1 SGDLS and CDR2 YYNGEE. Trimming removed 4 bases from V and 3 bases from J, with 13 bases in between. In DNA form, the CDR3 reads TGTGCCAGCAGCCCCAAGGGTTGGGACACTGAAGCTTTCTTT. Translated, it gives CASSPKGWDTEAFF. Drawing the rest from reference TRBV9 and TRBJ1-1, the complete variable domain is DSGVTQTPKHLITATGQRVTLRCSPRSGDLSVYWYQQSLDQGLQFLIQYYNGEERAKGNILERFSAQQFPDLHSELNLSSLELGDSALYFCASSPKGWDTEAFFGQGTRLTVV.

The rearrangement joins TRBV11-3 to TRBJ2-5; D is unresolved. Per germline, CDR1 SGHNT and CDR2 YENEEA. The CDR3 has 15 residues. Deletions cut 4 bases from V and 1 base from J, with 13 bases between. CDR3 amino acids: CASSSSLDGQETQYF. The CDR3, as DNA: TGTGCCAGCAGCTCCTCCCTGGATGGCCAAGAGACCCAGTACTTC.

The chain couples TRBV7-9 to TRBJ1-1, with D possibly TRBD1 on 5 matching bases. Between the trimmed V and J ends, which lost 5 bases and 4 bases, there was a span of 17 bases. Germline V gene sequence: CDR1 SEHNR, CDR2 FQNEAQ (reference sequence). This CDR3 is 15 amino acids long. CDR3 sequence reads: CASSPPGPQGTEAFF. As DNA, the CDR3 is TGTGCCAGCAGCCCGCCGGGTCCTCAGGGCACTGAAGCTTTCTTT. The whole variable domain, remainder taken from reference TRBV7-9 and TRBJ1-1, is DTGVSQNPRHKITKRGQNVTFRCDPISEHNRLYWYRQTLGQGPEFLTYFQNEAQLEKSRLLSDRFSAERPKGSFSTLEIQRTEQGDSAMYLCASSPPGPQGTEAFFGQGTRLTVV.

The chain combines TRBV5-6 with TRBJ2-3; D call uncertain. This CDR3 has 11 residues. Trimming removed 0 bases from V and 4 bases from J, with 0 bases in between. CDR1 is SGHDT and CDR2 is YYEEEE in the germline V gene. The CDR3 DNA reads TGTGCCAGCAGCTTGGCAGATACGCAGTATTTT. Translation: CASSLADTQYF. Combining the CDR3 with reference TRBV5-6 and TRBJ2-3 gives the whole variable domain DAGVTQSPTHLIKTRGQQVTLRCSPKSGHDTVSWYQQALGQGPQFIFQYYEEEERQRGNFPDRFSGHQFPNYSSELNVNALLLGDSALYLCASSLADTQYFGPGTRLTVL.

The count of this clone is one. Other DNA sequences in the sample encode the same CDR3. The gene calls are TRBV28 and TRBJ1-1; D gene ambiguous. Germline V CDR1 and CDR2: MDHEN, SYDVKM. The CDR3 is 13 amino acids. V was trimmed by 6 bases and J by 1 base, leaving 9 bases between them. CDR3: CASSLLGNTEAFF. CDR3 nucleotide sequence: TGTGCCAGCAGCCTACTGGGGAACACTGAAGCTTTCTTT.

The chain carries TRBV7-8 and TRBJ2-3; perhaps TRBD1 as D (6 bases). The CDR3 extends over 12 amino acids. Germline V CDR1 and CDR2: SGHVS, FQNEAQ. V lost 5 bases, J lost 6 bases, and 9 bases lay in between. CDR3 sequence (DNA): TGTGCCAGCAGCCAAACAGGGGATACGCAGTATTTT. The encoded protein is CASSQTGDTQYF. Combining the CDR3 with reference TRBV7-8 and TRBJ2-3 gives the whole variable domain GAGVSQSPRYKVAKRGQDVALRCDPISGHVSLFWYQQALGQGPEFLTYFQNEAQLDKSGLPSDRFFAERPEGSVSTLKIQRTQQEDSAVYLCASSQTGDTQYFGPGTRLTVL.

The CDR3 sequence: CASSSVRGAEAFF. CDR3 sequence (DNA): TGTGCCAGCAGCTCCGTACGAGGGGCTGAAGCTTTCTTT. This chain joins TRBV11-3 and TRBJ1-1; tentative D call: TRBD1 (5 bases). This CDR3 contains 13 residues. Trimming cost V 4 bases and J 6 bases, with 12 bases left between them. The germline gives CDR1 SGHNT, CDR2 YENEEA.

J is TRBJ2-2 and V is TRBV20-1; perhaps TRBD1 as D (6 bases). Trimming removed 6 bases at V and 2 bases at J, with 19 bases between. The CDR3 sequence is 16 residues long. The germline CDR1 and CDR2 sequences are DFQATT and SNEGSKA (reference sequence). CDR3 protein: CSASGRPGHNTGELFF. The CDR3 nucleotides read TGCAGTGCCAGTGGAAGGCCGGGACATAACACCGGGGAGCTGTTTTTT.

The chain links TRBV18 to TRBJ1-1; TRBD1 might be the D (5 bases). The CDR3 consists of 14 residues. The V gene's germline CDR1 is KGHSH and CDR2 LQKENI. V was shortened by 2 bases and J by 3 bases, with 10 bases between the two germline ends. Here the CDR3 reads CASSPEGRDTEAFF. DNA of the CDR3: TGTGCCAGCTCACCAGAGGGGAGGGACACTGAAGCTTTCTTT. Looking up the rest from reference TRBV18 and TRBJ1-1 gives the full variable domain: NAGVMQNPRHLVRRRGQEARLRCSPMKGHSHVYWYRQLPEEGLKFMVYLQKENIIDESGMPKERFSAEFPKEGPSILRIQQVVRGDSAAYFCASSPEGRDTEAFFGQGTRLTVV.

The chain recombines TRBV7-7 with TRBJ2-5; possibly TRBD2 for D (6 bases). The CDR3 is 12 amino acids. From germline, CDR1 is SSHAT and CDR2 FNYEAQ (reference sequence). The CDR3 is CASGGEAETQYF. The CDR3 DNA is TGTGCTAGCGGCGGGGAGGCAGAGACCCAGTACTTC.

The chain employs TRBV11-2 and TRBJ2-1; D is possibly TRBD1 (5 bases). V was shortened by 5 bases and J by 6 bases, with 11 bases between the two germline ends. Looked up from germline, CDR1 is SGHAT and CDR2 is FQNNGV. CDR3 length: 13 amino acids. The CDR3 sequence is CASSLHRTNEQFF. The CDR3 coding sequence is TGTGCCAGCAGCCTCCACAGGACCAATGAGCAGTTCTTC.

The chain couples TRBV6-5 to TRBJ2-3, with D possibly being TRBD1 (5 bases). The germline gives CDR1 MNHEY, CDR2 SVGAGI. The V and J ends lost 2 bases and 14 bases respectively, with 20 bases between them. This CDR3 has 14 amino acids. The CDR3 is CASSYGAGISQSYF. CDR3 nucleotides: TGTGCCAGCAGTTACGGGGCAGGTATCTCGCAGTCGTATTTT.

This chain uses TRBV16 with TRBJ2-1; 11 bases are shared with TRBD2. With 6 bases clipped from V and 4 bases from J, the junction kept 5 bases outside the gene matches. Germline V CDR1 and CDR2: KGHSY, FQNENV. The CDR3 length is 15 residues. The CDR3 region is CASRPSGGIYNEQFF. CDR3 bases: TGTGCCAGCAGACCTAGCGGGGGGATTTACAATGAGCAGTTCTTC.

This clone has a single count. V is TRBV7-9 and J is TRBJ1-1; TRBD1 might be the D (5 bases). CDR1 and CDR2 (germline): SEHNR, FQNEAQ (reference sequence). The CDR3 sequence is 14 residues long. V was cut by 3 bases and J by 8 bases, with 16 bases left in between. CDR3 nucleotide sequence: TGTGCCAGCAGCTTTTTGGGGCCCAGAGGGGAAGCTTTCTTT. As protein: CASSFLGPRGEAFF.

V gene TRBV5-1 combines with J gene TRBJ1-2, with 9 bases matching TRBD1. V lost 4 bases and J lost 3; bases outside the gene matches: 7. CDR1 is SGHRS and CDR2 is YFSETQ in the germline V gene. The CDR3 consists of 15 residues. DNA of the CDR3: TGCGCCAGCAGCCCGGACAGGGGAGGTGACTATGGCTACACCTTC. Protein product: CASSPDRGGDYGYTF.